This TCR beta chain was sequenced for a study of blood T cell repertoires in COVID-19 (dated by TCRdb to the early 2020s). General notes on the study: Collaborator samples came from the United States, Italy and Spain and covered acute and convalescent phases of COVID-19. The prospective study material was composed of cDNA or gDNA derived from T cells, B-cell-depleted T cells, or PBMCs. Deeply sampled blood TCRbeta repertoires from subjects exposed to, actively infected with, or recovered from COVID-19 were included in the dataset. The repertoires were released in a freely available public database meant as a resource for research on the immune response to SARS-CoV-2. The samples were drawn from two sources: the first 160 participants of the ongoing ImmuneRACE study, and fewer than 1,500 subjects contributed by 6 global collaborators. A de-identified subject ID, COVID-19 status, age in years and sex were almost always included in the sample metadata. Where HLA class I and class II types were available, the types were taken from metadata supplied by the sample provider, not from assay-based typing. The paper's findings and limits, for the study overall: How much clinical and demographic metadata was included differed by source and by participant, and the metadata was provided uncurated.

V is shortened by 7 bases, J by 2 bases, and the region joining them spans 12 bases. From cysteine to phenylalanine, the CDR3 is 15 amino acids long. Only CDR3 DNA remains: 45 bases, in frame from the first base. The germline V gene (reference sequence) supplies CDR1 LGHDT and CDR2 YNNKEL. Whole blood was collected in K2EDTA tubes by collaborating institutions according to the institutions' own protocols. Collaborator samples were shipped for TCRbeta analysis as frozen whole blood, isolated PBMCs, or DNA extracted from either sample type. This clone was recorded only once. Which antigen it targets is not known. No base-level quality is on record; no much larger clone is a single base apart. The immunoSEQ Assay, a bias-controlled multiplex PCR, was used to amplify TCRbeta CDR3 regions from genomic DNA. The source study handled its data this way. The number of nucleated cells in each sample was estimated from the amplification of reference gene primers within the assay. Sequence reads were collapsed and filtered to measure the absolute abundance of every unique TCRbeta CDR3 rearrangement. For each sample, productive Simpson clonality was calculated as the square root of Simpson's diversity index over productive rearrangements. The immuneACCESS repertoire file appears here via TCRdb, limited to in-frame rearrangements. These files lack a portion of the clones; in checked studies, under half of the deficit traces to unresolved V genes, and the cause of the others is not known. V and J calls and clone size are as listed in that table; D and trimming were resolved from the DNA. The sample contains about 80,000 clones, approximately 83% of them found a single time. The ten most abundant clones make up about 10% of the sample.

This clonotype was sampled from a human donor in a cohort sampled during active COVID-19. The chain was built from TRBV3-1 (or the pseudogene TRBV3-2) and TRBJ1-6; there is no confident call for the D gene. Material for sequencing was peripheral blood. The CDR3: CASMGGGPYNSPLHF. The bases read TGTGCCAGCATGGGTGGAGGGCCCTATAATTCACCCCTCCACTTT.